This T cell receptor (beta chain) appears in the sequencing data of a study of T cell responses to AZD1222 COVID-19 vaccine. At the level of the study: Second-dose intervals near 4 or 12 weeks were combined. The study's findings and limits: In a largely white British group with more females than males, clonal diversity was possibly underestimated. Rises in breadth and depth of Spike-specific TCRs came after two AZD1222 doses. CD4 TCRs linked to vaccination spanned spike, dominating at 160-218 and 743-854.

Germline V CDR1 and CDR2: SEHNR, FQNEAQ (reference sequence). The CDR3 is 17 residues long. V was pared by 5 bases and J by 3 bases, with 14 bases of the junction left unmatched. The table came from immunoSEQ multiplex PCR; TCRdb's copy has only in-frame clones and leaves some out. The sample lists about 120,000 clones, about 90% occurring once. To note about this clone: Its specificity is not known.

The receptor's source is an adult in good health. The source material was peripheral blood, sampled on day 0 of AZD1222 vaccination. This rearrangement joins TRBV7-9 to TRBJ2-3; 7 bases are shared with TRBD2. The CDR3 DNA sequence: TGTGCCAGCAGCAATATGGGGTCAGGCGGGGGAACAGATACGCAGTATTTT. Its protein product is CASSNMGSGGGTDTQYF.